Following are 5 T cell receptor beta chains from one sample sequenced in a study of blood T cell repertoires in COVID-19. Here immunoSEQ multiplex PCR was the method, and the copy in TCRdb shows in-frame clones only, minus some. The table includes more than 250,000 clones, approximately 89% detected once. Sequencing was performed on peripheral blood. These receptors all come from a woman in her thirties with COVID-19, enrolled during active disease.

This chain joins TRBV2 and TRBJ2-3, with TRBD2 identical over 7 bases. This CDR3 has 17 residues. The J segment lost 2 bases and the V segment lost 5 bases, leaving 13 bases of the junction unmatched. CDR1 and CDR2 from the germline V gene are SNHLY and FYNNEI. This chain's CDR3 is CASSPIGWGGTTDTQYF. CDR3 DNA: TGTGCCAGCAGTCCTATAGGGTGGGGGGGAACCACAGATACGCAGTATTTT.

This chain uses TRBV3-1 (or the pseudogene TRBV3-2) with TRBJ1-2; possibly TRBD1 for D (6 bases). The CDR3 loop spans 14 amino acids. Germline V gene lookup returns CDR1 LGHDT and CDR2 YNNKEL (reference sequence). V was shortened by 1 base and J by 3 bases, with 9 bases between the two germline ends. CDR3 region: CASSQGQVHYGYTF. The CDR3 DNA reads TGTGCCAGCAGCCAAGGACAGGTCCACTATGGCTACACCTTC.

This clone was seen only once. The chain is built from TRBV11-2 and TRBJ2-3; D perhaps matches TRBD2 (5 bases). The CDR3 loop spans 17 amino acids. The germline CDR1 and CDR2 sequences are SGHAT and FQNNGV. Between the trimmed V and J ends, which lost 2 bases and 1 base, there was a span of 16 bases. This CDR3 reads CASSLFPGSARTDTQYF. The CDR3 nucleotides read TGTGCCAGCAGCTTATTTCCGGGAAGCGCTCGCACAGATACGCAGTATTTT.

This clone was recorded a few times. The rearrangement joins TRBV28 to TRBJ1-4; 9 nucleotides line up with TRBD1. The CDR3 runs to 12 residues. CDR1 is MDHEN, CDR2 SYDVKM, per germline. Losses at the gene ends were 11 bases for V and 5 bases for J; bases not matched to a gene: 3. CDR3 nucleotide sequence: TGTGCCGCCGGGACAGGGAATGAAAAACTGTTTTTT. Translating it yields CAAGTGNEKLFF. Filled out from reference TRBV28 and TRBJ1-4, the complete variable domain reads DVKVTQSSRYLVKRTGEKVFLECVQDMDHENMFWYRQDPGLGLRLIYFSYDVKMKEKGDIPEGYSVSREKKERFSLILESASTNQTSMYLCAAGTGNEKLFFGSGTQLSVL.

For the CDR3, the DNA is TGTGCCAGCAGTTATGACAGGGACTATGGCTACACCTTC. This encodes CASSYDRDYGYTF. This chain uses TRBV6-5 with TRBJ1-2, with 7 bases matching TRBD1. The CDR3 runs 13 residues. V was pared by 3 bases and J by 3 bases, with 1 base of the junction left unmatched. Germline assignment: CDR1 MNHEY and CDR2 SVGAGI.